This T cell receptor (beta chain) was identified in a study of shared clonotypes between healthy human individuals. The method was immunoSEQ multiplex PCR; TCRdb's version includes in-frame clones alone and lacks a portion of them. The data contain about half a million clones, more than 75% of them singletons. There are 14 residues in the CDR3. V shed 2 bases and J shed 0 bases, with 5 bases lying between them. Germline-derived CDR1 and CDR2 are SGHTS and YDEGEE. This TCR came from a woman aged 35 to 49 in good health. Some clones in this sample may be carry-over from other donors' samples. The sequenced sample consisted of PBMCs. This chain links TRBV5-8 with TRBJ1-4; no clear D. The CDR3 region is CASSFGATNEKLFF. The CDR3 DNA reads TGTGCCAGCAGCTTTGGTGCAACTAATGAAAAACTGTTTTTT.